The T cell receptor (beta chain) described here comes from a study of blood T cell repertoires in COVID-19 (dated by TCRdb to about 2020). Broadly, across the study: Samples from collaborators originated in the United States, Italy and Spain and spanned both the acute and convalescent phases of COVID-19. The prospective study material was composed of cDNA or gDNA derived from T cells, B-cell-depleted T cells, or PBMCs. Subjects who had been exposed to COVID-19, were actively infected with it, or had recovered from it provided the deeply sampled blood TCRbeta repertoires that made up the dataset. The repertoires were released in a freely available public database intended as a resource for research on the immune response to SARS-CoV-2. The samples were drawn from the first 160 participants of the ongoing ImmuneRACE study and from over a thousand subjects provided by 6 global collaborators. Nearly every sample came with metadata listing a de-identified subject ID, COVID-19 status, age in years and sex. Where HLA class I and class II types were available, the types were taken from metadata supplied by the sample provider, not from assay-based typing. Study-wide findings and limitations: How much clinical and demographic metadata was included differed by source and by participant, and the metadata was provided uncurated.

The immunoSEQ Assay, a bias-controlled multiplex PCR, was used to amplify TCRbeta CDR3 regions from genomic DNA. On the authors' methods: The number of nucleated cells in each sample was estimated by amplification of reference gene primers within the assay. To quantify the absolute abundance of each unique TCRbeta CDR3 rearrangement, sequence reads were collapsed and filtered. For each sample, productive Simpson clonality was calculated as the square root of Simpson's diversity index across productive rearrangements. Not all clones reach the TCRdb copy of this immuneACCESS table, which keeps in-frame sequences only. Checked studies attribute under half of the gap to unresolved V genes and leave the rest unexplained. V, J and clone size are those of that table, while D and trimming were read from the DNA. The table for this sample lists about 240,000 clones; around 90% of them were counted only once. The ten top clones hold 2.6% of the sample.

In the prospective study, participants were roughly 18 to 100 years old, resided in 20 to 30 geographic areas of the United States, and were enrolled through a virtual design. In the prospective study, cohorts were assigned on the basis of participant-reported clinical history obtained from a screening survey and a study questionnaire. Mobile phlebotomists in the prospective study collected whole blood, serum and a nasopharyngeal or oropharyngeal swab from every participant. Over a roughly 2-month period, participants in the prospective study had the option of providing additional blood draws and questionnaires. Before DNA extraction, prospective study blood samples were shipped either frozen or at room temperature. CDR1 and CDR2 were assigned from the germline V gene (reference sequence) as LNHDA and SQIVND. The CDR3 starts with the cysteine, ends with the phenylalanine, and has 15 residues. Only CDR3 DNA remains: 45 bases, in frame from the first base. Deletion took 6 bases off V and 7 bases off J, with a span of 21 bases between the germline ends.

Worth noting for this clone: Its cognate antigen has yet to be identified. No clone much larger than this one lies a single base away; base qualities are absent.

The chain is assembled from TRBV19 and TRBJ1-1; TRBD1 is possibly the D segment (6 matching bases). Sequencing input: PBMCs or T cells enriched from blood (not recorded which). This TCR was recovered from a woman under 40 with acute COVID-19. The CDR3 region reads CASRWGIQGFGEAFF. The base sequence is TGTGCCAGTAGGTGGGGGATCCAGGGGTTCGGTGAAGCTTTCTTT.